This TCR beta chain was identified during a study of cytomegalovirus exposure and HLA in healthy donors. Trimming removed 5 bases at V and 8 bases at J, with 22 bases between. Germline V lookup: CDR1 MNHEY, CDR2 SMNVEV (reference sequence). The length of the CDR3 is 15 residues. Study outcomes and limitations: TCR beta chains associated with HLA were, in a later analysis, more clonally expanded than equally common others.

Turning to this clone: No antigen is known for it.

PCR primers comprised 60 Vbeta and 13 Jbeta primers. The assay was immunoSEQ multiplex PCR, and TCRdb's table has in-frame clones only and misses some. Here the sample spans tens of thousands of clones, 70% to 75% being singletons. The sequencing sample was made of PBMCs. The receptor was isolated from a woman aged 45-60 years in good health and CMV-seropositive. The chain links TRBV27 to TRBJ2-7, with a possible D match to TRBD2 (6 bases). The CDR3 is CASSPNSVAVRKQYF. Written as DNA, the CDR3 is TGTGCCAGCAGTCCGAACAGTGTAGCGGTTAGAAAGCAGTACTTC.